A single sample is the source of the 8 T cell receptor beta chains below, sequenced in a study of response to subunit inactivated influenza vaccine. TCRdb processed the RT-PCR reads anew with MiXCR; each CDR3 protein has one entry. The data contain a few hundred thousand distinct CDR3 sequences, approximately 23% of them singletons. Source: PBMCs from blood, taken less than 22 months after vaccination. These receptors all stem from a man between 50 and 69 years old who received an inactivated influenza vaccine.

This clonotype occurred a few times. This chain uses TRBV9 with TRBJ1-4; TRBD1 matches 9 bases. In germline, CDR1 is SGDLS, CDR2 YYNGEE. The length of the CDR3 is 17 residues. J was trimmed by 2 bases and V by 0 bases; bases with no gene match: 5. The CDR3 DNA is TGTGCCAGCAGCGTAGATCCTGGGACAGGGACTAATGAAAAACTGTTTTTT. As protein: CASSVDPGTGTNEKLFF.

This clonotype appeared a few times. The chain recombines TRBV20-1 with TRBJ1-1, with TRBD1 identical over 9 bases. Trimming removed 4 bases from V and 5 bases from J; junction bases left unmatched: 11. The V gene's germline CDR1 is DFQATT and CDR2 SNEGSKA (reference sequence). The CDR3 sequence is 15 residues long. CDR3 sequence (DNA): TGCAGTGCTACCCCGACAGGGGGGGCGGGTACTGAAGCTTTCTTT. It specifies CSATPTGGAGTEAFF.

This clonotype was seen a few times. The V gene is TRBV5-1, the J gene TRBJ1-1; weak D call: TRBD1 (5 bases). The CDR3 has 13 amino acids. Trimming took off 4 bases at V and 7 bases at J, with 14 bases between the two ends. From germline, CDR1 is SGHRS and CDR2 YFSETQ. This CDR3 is CASSLGRDGEAFF. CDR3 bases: TGCGCCAGCAGCCTCGGACGGGACGGTGAAGCTTTCTTT.

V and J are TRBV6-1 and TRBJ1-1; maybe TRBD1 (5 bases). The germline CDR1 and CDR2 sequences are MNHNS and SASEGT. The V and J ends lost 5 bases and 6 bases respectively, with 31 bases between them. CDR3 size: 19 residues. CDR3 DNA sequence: TGTGCCAGCAGTCCGACCTTGGGACGGGAAAAAAACTCGGGGGCTGAAGCTTTCTTT. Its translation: CASSPTLGREKNSGAEAFF.

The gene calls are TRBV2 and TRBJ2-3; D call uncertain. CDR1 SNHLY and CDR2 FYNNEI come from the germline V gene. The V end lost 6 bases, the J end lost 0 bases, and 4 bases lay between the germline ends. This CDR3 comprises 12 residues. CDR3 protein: CASRVSTDTQYF. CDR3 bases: TGTGCCAGCAGGGTCAGCACAGATACGCAGTATTTT. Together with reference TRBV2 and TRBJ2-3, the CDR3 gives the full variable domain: EPEVTQTPSHQVTQMGQEVILRCVPISNHLYFYWYRQILGQKVEFLVSFYNNEISEKSEIFDDQFSVERPDGSNFTLKIRSTKLEDSAMYFCASRVSTDTQYFGPGTRLTVL.

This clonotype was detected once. In DNA, the CDR3 is TGTGCCAGCAGCCCTAAAAGTTGGGACCAAGAGACCCAGTACTTC. This codes for CASSPKSWDQETQYF. The V and J genes are TRBV3-1 and TRBJ2-5, with D unresolved. The germline V gene has CDR1 LGHDT and CDR2 YNNKEL (reference sequence). The V and J ends lost 4 bases and 0 bases respectively, with 12 bases between them. The CDR3 length is 15 residues.

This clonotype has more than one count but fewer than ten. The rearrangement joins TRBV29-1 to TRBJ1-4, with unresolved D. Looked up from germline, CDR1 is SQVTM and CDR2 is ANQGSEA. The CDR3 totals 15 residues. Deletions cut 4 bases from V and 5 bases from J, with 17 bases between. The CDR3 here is CSVALTRGLNEKLFF. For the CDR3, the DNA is TGCAGCGTTGCCCTGACGCGAGGTTTGAATGAAAAACTGTTTTTT.

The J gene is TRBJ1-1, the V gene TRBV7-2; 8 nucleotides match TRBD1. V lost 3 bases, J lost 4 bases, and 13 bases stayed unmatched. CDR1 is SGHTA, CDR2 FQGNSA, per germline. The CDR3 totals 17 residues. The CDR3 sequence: CASSLKSAGGWSTEAFF. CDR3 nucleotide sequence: TGTGCCAGCAGCTTGAAGTCGGCAGGGGGCTGGAGCACTGAAGCTTTCTTT. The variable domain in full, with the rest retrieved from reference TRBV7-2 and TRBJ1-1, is GAGVSQSPSNKVTEKGKDVELRCDPISGHTALYWYRQSLGQGLEFLIYFQGNSAPDKSGLPSDRFSAERTGGSVSTLTIQRTQQEDSAVYLCASSLKSAGGWSTEAFFGQGTRLTVV.